This is a list of T cell receptor beta chains from one sample in a study of T-cell memory formation after mild COVID-19. TCRdb re-derived calls from the 5' RACE reads in MiXCR, one entry per CDR3 protein. This table holds around 450,000 distinct CDR3 sequences, 20% to 25% found once. Sequenced input: PBMCs or a T cell subset sorted from them (not recorded which). The receptors stem from an adult woman who had mild COVID-19 (a few samples of this study predate the infection). Cell type and time point are not known. The CDR3 runs from the conserved cysteine through the conserved F or W. The order of the fields is clone size, V gene, J gene, D gene, CDR3 DNA, CDR3 protein. A D gene is named only where the DNA matches it firmly. Clone size, where shown, is once, few, many, or a class for clones that have expanded.

>.|TRBV4-1|TRBJ2-7|.
TGCGCCAGCAGCCTGGGGATTGGGTACGAGCAGTACTTC
CASSLGIGYEQYF
>.|TRBV7-2|TRBJ1-5|TRBD1
TGTGCCAGCAGCTTACTGGACAGGGGCGGCAATCAGCCCCAGCATTTT
CASSLLDRGGNQPQHF
>.|TRBV7-3|TRBJ1-6|.
TGTGCCAGCAGCGTTACAGGCCTCAATTCACCCCTCCACTTT
CASSVTGLNSPLHF
>.|TRBV6-5|TRBJ2-7|.
TGTGCCAGCAAGAAACAGCTCCTCGACTCCTACGAGCAGTACTTC
CASKKQLLDSYEQYF
>.|TRBV7-2|TRBJ1-2|.
TGTGCCAGCAGCTTAGCTTCTCGGCAGCATTATGGCTACACCTTC
CASSLASRQHYGYTF
>few|TRBV3-1|TRBJ1-1|TRBD1
TGTGCCAGCAGCCATCTCCAGGGGGCTGAAGCTTTCTTT
CASSHLQGAEAFF
>many|TRBV7-6|TRBJ2-5|.
TGTGCCAGCAGCTTGGGCACACAAGAGACCCAGTACTTC
CASSLGTQETQYF
>.|TRBV7-9|TRBJ1-2|.
TGTGCCAGCGTGCCGAAGGAAAGGGCACACTATGGCTACACCTTC
CASVPKERAHYGYTF
>.|TRBV12-3/TRBV12-4|TRBJ1-1|.
TGTGCCAGCAATCAGGGACGGAGGAACACTGAAGCTTTCTTT
CASNQGRRNTEAFF
>.|TRBV4-1|TRBJ1-2|.
TGCGCCAGCAGCCAAGATCCAGCAGAGGGCAACTATGGCTACACCTTC
CASSQDPAEGNYGYTF
>.|TRBV30|TRBJ1-2|.
TGTGCCTCCGACAGTGTTAACTATGGCTACACCTTC
CASDSVNYGYTF
>few|TRBV25-1|TRBJ2-7|TRBD2
TGTGCCAGCAGTGGTCTAGCGGGAGAACCCGACGAGCAGTACTTC
CASSGLAGEPDEQYF
>many|TRBV5-1|TRBJ1-1|.
TGCGCCAGCAGCTCCAACCTGAACACTGAAGCTTTCTTT
CASSSNLNTEAFF
>few|TRBV7-9|TRBJ2-1|TRBD2
TGTGCCAGCAGCCCGCATGAGGGACTAGCGGGAGTTAATGAGCAGTTCTTC
CASSPHEGLAGVNEQFF
>.|TRBV7-3|TRBJ2-1|.
TGTGCCAGCAGTAGGGAAACCCAATACGACAATGAGCAGTTCTTC
CASSRETQYDNEQFF
>.|TRBV5-4|TRBJ2-1|.
TGTGCCAGCAGCTTGGCGGGCGGGGAGGCGGATGAGCAGTTCTTC
CASSLAGGEADEQFF
>few|TRBV11-2|TRBJ2-7|TRBD2
TGTGCCAGCAGCTTAGCCGGGGGGACGGGAGTGGAGCAGTACTTC
CASSLAGGTGVEQYF
>many|TRBV20-1|TRBJ2-3|.
TGCAGTGCTAGCCGGCACCTGGGGGCAGATACGCAGTATTTT
CSASRHLGADTQYF
>few|TRBV29-1|TRBJ2-7|.
TGCAGCGTTGAATGGTCAGTGCAGTACTTC
CSVEWSVQYF
>.|TRBV15|TRBJ2-7|.
TGTGCCACCAGCAGAGATCGGGAGCAGCCCTACGAGCAGTACTTC
CATSRDREQPYEQYF
>.|TRBV24-1|TRBJ2-3|TRBD2
TGTGCCACCAGTGAGCAAGCGGGGGGGAGCACAGATACGCAGTATTTT
CATSEQAGGSTDTQYF
>.|TRBV6-2/TRBV6-3|TRBJ2-1|.
TGTGCCAGCAGTTGGAGCGCGCTTTCCTACAATGAGCAGTTCTTC
CASSWSALSYNEQFF
>few|TRBV12-3/TRBV12-4|TRBJ1-5|.
TGTGCCAGCAGTTTAGGGTCAAGGCAGCCCCAGCATTTT
CASSLGSRQPQHF
>few|TRBV7-9|TRBJ2-1|.
TGTGCCAGCAGCGAGGCGGGTGAGCAGTTCTTC
CASSEAGEQFF
>.|TRBV12-3/TRBV12-4|TRBJ2-1|TRBD2
TGTGCCAGCACCCCAGGGACTAGCCGGAATGAGCAGTTCTTC
CASTPGTSRNEQFF
>.|TRBV12-3/TRBV12-4|TRBJ1-5|.
TGTGCCAGCAGTTTACCGAGGGACAATCAGCCCCAGCATTTT
CASSLPRDNQPQHF
>.|TRBV5-6|TRBJ2-1|.
TGTGCCAGCAGCTTGTTGACTTCCGCCAATGAGCAGTTCTTC
CASSLLTSANEQFF
>few|TRBV4-1|TRBJ2-1|TRBD1
TGCGCCAGCAGCCACCCCGGACAGGTATACAATGAGCAGTTCTTC
CASSHPGQVYNEQFF
>few|TRBV5-1|TRBJ2-1|TRBD1
TGCGCCAGCACTGTCGACAGGGCCTACAATGAGCAGTTCTTC
CASTVDRAYNEQFF
>few|TRBV7-9|TRBJ1-2|.
TGTGCCAGCAGCCCGTTCTTCTATGGCTACACCTTC
CASSPFFYGYTF
>few|TRBV2|TRBJ2-7|TRBD2
TGTGCCAGCAGTCCTCCTAGCGGGAGAGGATCCGAGCAGTACTTC
CASSPPSGRGSEQYF
>.|TRBV7-3|TRBJ1-1|.
TGTGCCAGCAGCTTCTCCAGGGGAGGTGAAGCTTTCTTT
CASSFSRGGEAFF
>.|TRBV7-9|TRBJ1-2|.
TGTGCCAGCAGCTTAGTATCAGGGGACGGTGGCTACACCTTC
CASSLVSGDGGYTF
>.|TRBV6-5|TRBJ1-6|.
TGTGCCAGCAGTGGAGGGGGGGTGTCACCCCTCCACTTT
CASSGGGVSPLHF
>few|TRBV20-1|TRBJ1-1|TRBD1
TGCAGTGCATCACAGGGGGCGACGGCTGAAGCTTTCTTT
CSASQGATAEAFF
>.|TRBV6-5|TRBJ2-7|.
TGTGCCAGCAGTTACTCTCGTCTAGGGACCTACGAGCAGTACTTC
CASSYSRLGTYEQYF
>.|TRBV30|TRBJ1-1|TRBD1
TGTGCCTGGATCCGAACCTCGGACAGGGGAACTGAAGCTTTCTTT
CAWIRTSDRGTEAFF
>.|TRBV12-3/TRBV12-4|TRBJ2-7|.
TGTGCCAGCAGTCCCGCGGGGTGGTACGAGCAGTACTTC
CASSPAGWYEQYF
>.|TRBV7-9|TRBJ2-7|TRBD2
TGTGCCAGCTCAACGGGGGGGACCGAGCAGTACTTC
CASSTGGTEQYF
>few|TRBV20-1|TRBJ2-7|TRBD1
TGCAGTGCAAACGGACAGGGGGGGATCAGGGACGAGCAGTACTTC
CSANGQGGIRDEQYF
>few|TRBV5-1|TRBJ2-1|TRBD2
TGCGCCAGCAGCTTGGGACCGGGCGGGAGGACGTTCTTC
CASSLGPGGRTFF
>few|TRBV7-7|TRBJ1-2|TRBD1
TGTGCCAGCAGCCCGCCGGGACAGAATTTTAGGACCTATGGCTACACCTTC
CASSPPGQNFRTYGYTF
>.|TRBV18|TRBJ2-7|.
TGTGCCAGCTCACCTATCGGGACCTCCTACGAGCAGTACTTC
CASSPIGTSYEQYF
>.|TRBV5-1|TRBJ1-5|.
TGCGCCAGCAGCTTGGGGACCGATCAGCCCCAGCATTTT
CASSLGTDQPQHF
>few|TRBV29-1|TRBJ2-7|.
TGCAGCGTTGAAAGGGAAGACTCCCTCTCCTACGAGCAGTACTTC
CSVEREDSLSYEQYF
>.|TRBV9|TRBJ2-1|TRBD1
TGTGCCAGCAGCGTAGGACAGGGTCGGGGCACGAATGAGCAGTTCTTC
CASSVGQGRGTNEQFF
>.|TRBV12-3/TRBV12-4|TRBJ2-7|.
TGTGCCAGCAGCCCTACCCAGGGGAAGGGGCAGTACTTC
CASSPTQGKGQYF
>few|TRBV6-2/TRBV6-3|TRBJ2-3|.
TGTGCCAGCAGTTCCAACGACAGGCCTAGTTCGCAGTATTTT
CASSSNDRPSSQYF
>.|TRBV3-1|TRBJ2-7|TRBD2
TGTGCCAGCAGCCAAGTTGGGACTAGCGTCTACGAGCAGTACTTC
CASSQVGTSVYEQYF
>.|TRBV7-2|TRBJ2-7|.
TGTGCCAGCAGCCCACCGTCGGTGCGTGAGCAGTACTTC
CASSPPSVREQYF
>few|TRBV7-9|TRBJ2-1|.
TGTGCCAGCAGCCCCAGAGGCCTGCGATCCTACAATGAGCAGTTCTTC
CASSPRGLRSYNEQFF
>.|TRBV5-1|TRBJ1-3|.
TGCGCCAGCAGCTTAGAACCTTTGGGGCAGGGAGGATCTGGAAACACCATATATTTT
CASSLEPLGQGGSGNTIYF
>few|TRBV4-1|TRBJ1-2|TRBD1
TGCGCCAGCAGTTCTAGTCACGGACAGGGTGATGGCTACACCTTC
CASSSSHGQGDGYTF
>.|TRBV2|TRBJ1-2|.
TGTGCCAGCAGTGAGGAACAGATCTATGGCTACACCTTC
CASSEEQIYGYTF
>few|TRBV12-3/TRBV12-4|TRBJ2-3|TRBD1
TGCGCTGACAGGGGGCGGACAGATACGCAGTATTTT
CADRGRTDTQYF
>few|TRBV11-2|TRBJ2-1|.
TGTGCCAGCAGCTCGAGGACCCCTAAGGGCAATGAGCAGTTCTTC
CASSSRTPKGNEQFF
>few|TRBV20-1|TRBJ2-3|.
TGCAGTGCTAGCCAGCGGGTGGGGGGCACAGATACGCAGTATTTT
CSASQRVGGTDTQYF
>few|TRBV12-3/TRBV12-4|TRBJ2-3|TRBD2
TGTGCCAGCAGTTCTCTAGCGGGGGGGGGTACAGATACGCAGTATTTT
CASSSLAGGGTDTQYF
>many|TRBV5-4|TRBJ2-5|.
TGTGCCAGCAGCCGCTACCAAGAGACCCAGTACTTC
CASSRYQETQYF